Each of the 2 T cell receptor beta chains below was sequenced from the same sample in a study of cytomegalovirus exposure and HLA in healthy donors (dated by TCRdb to 2016 to 2017). Libraries were built with the immunoSEQ multiplex PCR assay. Sourced from immuneACCESS, this table was stored by TCRdb with only in-frame sequences that have V and J called. A share of the clones is absent; for the studies checked, an unresolved V gene accounts for under half, and the remainder has no known explanation. The table for this sample lists some 110,000 clones; 88% of them were counted only once. The ten largest clones capture about 2% of the sample. Sequencing was carried out using PBMCs. The receptors derive from a woman between 18 and 29 years old in good health and CMV-seropositive.

The V gene is TRBV27, the J gene TRBJ2-1, with a tentative D call TRBD1 (6 bases). The germline gives CDR1 MNHEY, CDR2 SMNVEV (reference sequence). CDR3 length: 14 residues. Trimming removed 5 bases at V and 2 bases at J, with 10 bases between. The CDR3 is CASSNRVPYNEQFF. In DNA form, the CDR3 reads TGTGCCAGCAGTAACAGGGTTCCCTACAATGAGCAGTTCTTC.

The chain uses TRBV28 and TRBJ1-2; 7 bases are shared with TRBD1. Germline V CDR1 and CDR2: MDHEN, SYDVKM. The V segment lost 6 bases and the J segment 3 bases; nucleotides outside the gene matches: 10. This CDR3 has 15 amino acids. This CDR3 is CASSNSQGGYYGYTF. The CDR3 region has the DNA TGTGCCAGCAGCAACTCTCAAGGGGGCTACTATGGCTACACCTTC.